This passage covers 16 T cell receptor beta chains from one sample sequenced in a study of blood T cell repertoires in COVID-19. Method: immunoSEQ multiplex PCR; TCRdb's copy keeps in-frame clones and lacks some. The table has about 110,000 clones, under 75% seen once. The specimen sequenced was peripheral blood. Source of these receptors: a man aged 80 or over with acute or convalescent COVID-19.

The chain recombines TRBV5-1 with TRBJ1-1; 8 bases are shared with TRBD1. The V segment lost 2 bases and the J segment 1 base; nucleotides outside the gene matches: 10. The CDR3 spans 17 residues. The germline V gene has CDR1 SGHRS and CDR2 YFSETQ. The CDR3 spells CASSLGQGFNPNTEAFF. Here the CDR3 DNA reads TGCGCCAGCAGCTTAGGACAGGGTTTTAACCCGAACACTGAAGCTTTCTTT.

For the CDR3, the DNA is TGTGCCAGCAGTTTTATAGCGGGGGGGGGTTACAATGAGCAGTTCTTC. Residues: CASSFIAGGGYNEQFF. The rearrangement joins TRBV28 to TRBJ2-1; 11 bases map to TRBD2. The length of the CDR3 is 16 residues. In germline, CDR1 is MDHEN, CDR2 SYDVKM. The J segment lost 4 bases and the V segment lost 3 bases, leaving 5 bases of the junction unmatched.

The chain joins TRBV7-2 to TRBJ2-3; D perhaps matches TRBD2 (5 bases). The length of the CDR3 is 16 residues. Trimming removed 2 bases from V and 3 bases from J, with 15 bases in between. CDR1 and CDR2 (germline): SGHTA, FQGNSA. The DNA for the CDR3 is TGTGCCAGCAGCTTAAGGACCGGGTCGGGGACAGATACGCAGTATTTT. Translating gives CASSLRTGSGTDTQYF.

The chain joins TRBV7-9 to TRBJ2-6; the match to TRBD1 covers 8 bases. This CDR3 spans 16 amino acids. V dropped 2 bases and J dropped 4; count of bases not matched to a gene: 4. The V gene's germline CDR1 is SEHNR and CDR2 FQNEAQ (reference sequence). The DNA of the CDR3 is TGTGCCAGCAGCTTACAGGGGGCGCAGGGGGCCAACGTCCTGACTTTC. Its protein product is CASSLQGAQGANVLTF.

As regards this clone: The junction departs from the called germline gene at one end, perhaps through a read error. The chain carries TRBV5-1 and TRBJ2-7, with TRBD2 matching over 7 bases. The CDR3 sequence is 14 residues long. CDR1 and CDR2 from the germline V gene are SGHRS and YFSETQ. The CDR3 DNA reads as TGCGCCAGCAGCTGGGCCGGGACTACCTATGAGCAGTACTTC. Translated: CASSWAGTTYEQYF.

The V and J genes are TRBV6-2 or TRBV6-3 and TRBJ1-4; D possibly corresponds to TRBD1 (6 bases). This CDR3 spans 15 amino acids. V was trimmed by 2 bases and J by 4 bases, leaving 11 bases between them. Germline CDR1 and CDR2: MNHEY and SVGEGT. The CDR3 loop reads CASSYARTVNEKLFF. DNA of the CDR3: TGTGCCAGCAGTTACGCTCGGACAGTTAATGAAAAACTGTTTTTT.

J is TRBJ2-3 and V is TRBV27; 9 bases align to TRBD2. The CDR3 sequence is 16 residues long. The germline V gene has CDR1 MNHEY and CDR2 SMNVEV (reference sequence). Germline trimming cut 2 bases from V and 0 bases from J; bases unmatched to any gene: 3. CDR3 amino acids: CASSLKAGGSTDTQYF. DNA of the CDR3: TGTGCCAGCAGTTTAAAAGCGGGAGGAAGCACAGATACGCAGTATTTT.

This clone appeared a few times. This chain joins TRBV29-1 and TRBJ2-4; tentatively, D is TRBD1 (7 bases). The CDR3 has 13 residues. Germline V CDR1 and CDR2: SQVTM, ANQGSEA. V was shortened by 7 bases and J by 3 bases, with 13 bases between the two germline ends. The CDR3 DNA is TGCAGCGCCAGGGGGGTGGGCAAAAACATTCAGTACTTC. It codes for CSARGVGKNIQYF.

The V gene is TRBV3-1 (or the pseudogene TRBV3-2), the J gene TRBJ2-1, with 7 bases identical to TRBD2. The CDR3 contains 14 residues. Germline V gene lookup returns CDR1 LGHDT and CDR2 YNNKEL (reference sequence). The V segment lost 6 bases and the J segment 5 bases; nucleotides outside the gene matches: 7. CDR3 sequence (DNA): TGTGCCAGCAGTCCGAGGGGACTAAACAATGAGCAGTTCTTC. Its protein product is CASSPRGLNNEQFF.

The rearrangement uses TRBV19 and TRBJ2-2, with TRBD2 matching 7 bases. Germline CDR1 and CDR2: LNHDA and SQIVND (reference sequence). This CDR3 has 16 residues. Trimming took 3 bases from V and 0 from J; bases not matched to a gene: 4. DNA of the CDR3: TGTGCCAGTAGTATTCTAGCGGAAGCGAACACCGGGGAGCTGTTTTTT. This translates into CASSILAEANTGELFF.

The chain has TRBV3-1 (or the pseudogene TRBV3-2) and TRBJ1-4; D call uncertain. Trimming left V 1 base short and J 5 bases short, with 11 bases between. The CDR3 contains 15 residues. In germline, CDR1 is LGHDT, CDR2 YNNKEL (reference sequence). CDR3 DNA: TGTGCCAGCAGCCAAGTTACAGCCATGAATGAAAAACTGTTTTTT. Translation: CASSQVTAMNEKLFF.

The V and J genes are TRBV5-1 and TRBJ1-2; D ambiguous. Trimming removed 5 bases at V and 6 bases at J, with 8 bases between. This CDR3 contains 11 residues. The germline V gene encodes CDR1 SGHRS and CDR2 YFSETQ. CDR3 coding DNA: TGCGCCAGCAGGCGTGAAGATGGCTACACCTTC. Its protein product is CASRREDGYTF.

The chain joins TRBV3-1 (or the pseudogene TRBV3-2) to TRBJ2-1; 13 bases align to TRBD2. This CDR3 is 16 amino acids long. V was pared by 4 bases and J by 6 bases, with 6 bases of the junction left unmatched. Germline lookup yields CDR1 LGHDT and CDR2 YNNKEL (reference sequence). In nucleotides, the CDR3 is TGTGCCAGCAGCCGCCGGACTAGCGGGAGCATCAATGAGCAGTTCTTC. It translates to CASSRRTSGSINEQFF.

There are many counts of this clone. The chain joins TRBV6-5 to TRBJ2-7; D not resolved. The V gene's germline CDR1 is MNHEY and CDR2 SVGAGI. The CDR3 is 15 residues long. The V end was cut by 4 bases, the J end by 0 bases, with 13 bases between. The CDR3 DNA reads TGTGCCAGCAGTTCCATGGGCTTTAGCTCCTACGAGCAGTACTTC. This codes for CASSSMGFSSYEQYF.

This rearrangement joins TRBV7-2 to TRBJ2-7; D is uncertain. Trimming pared 0 bases from V and 7 bases from J, leaving 13 bases between. Per the germline V gene, CDR1 is SGHTA and CDR2 is FQGNSA. CDR3 length: 14 amino acids. CDR3 residues: CASSLASRSGEQYF. CDR3 DNA: TGTGCCAGCAGCTTAGCCTCTAGATCCGGGGAGCAGTACTTC.

This clone was seen a single time. This chain links TRBV11-2 with TRBJ1-4, with 10 positions matching TRBD1. The germline gives CDR1 SGHAT, CDR2 FQNNGV. Losses at the gene ends were 4 bases for V and 7 bases for J; bases not matched to a gene: 6. This CDR3 is built from 15 residues. The CDR3 coding sequence is TGTGCCAGCAGCTACACCGGGACAGGGGTTGAAAAACTGTTTTTT. Translating gives CASSYTGTGVEKLFF.